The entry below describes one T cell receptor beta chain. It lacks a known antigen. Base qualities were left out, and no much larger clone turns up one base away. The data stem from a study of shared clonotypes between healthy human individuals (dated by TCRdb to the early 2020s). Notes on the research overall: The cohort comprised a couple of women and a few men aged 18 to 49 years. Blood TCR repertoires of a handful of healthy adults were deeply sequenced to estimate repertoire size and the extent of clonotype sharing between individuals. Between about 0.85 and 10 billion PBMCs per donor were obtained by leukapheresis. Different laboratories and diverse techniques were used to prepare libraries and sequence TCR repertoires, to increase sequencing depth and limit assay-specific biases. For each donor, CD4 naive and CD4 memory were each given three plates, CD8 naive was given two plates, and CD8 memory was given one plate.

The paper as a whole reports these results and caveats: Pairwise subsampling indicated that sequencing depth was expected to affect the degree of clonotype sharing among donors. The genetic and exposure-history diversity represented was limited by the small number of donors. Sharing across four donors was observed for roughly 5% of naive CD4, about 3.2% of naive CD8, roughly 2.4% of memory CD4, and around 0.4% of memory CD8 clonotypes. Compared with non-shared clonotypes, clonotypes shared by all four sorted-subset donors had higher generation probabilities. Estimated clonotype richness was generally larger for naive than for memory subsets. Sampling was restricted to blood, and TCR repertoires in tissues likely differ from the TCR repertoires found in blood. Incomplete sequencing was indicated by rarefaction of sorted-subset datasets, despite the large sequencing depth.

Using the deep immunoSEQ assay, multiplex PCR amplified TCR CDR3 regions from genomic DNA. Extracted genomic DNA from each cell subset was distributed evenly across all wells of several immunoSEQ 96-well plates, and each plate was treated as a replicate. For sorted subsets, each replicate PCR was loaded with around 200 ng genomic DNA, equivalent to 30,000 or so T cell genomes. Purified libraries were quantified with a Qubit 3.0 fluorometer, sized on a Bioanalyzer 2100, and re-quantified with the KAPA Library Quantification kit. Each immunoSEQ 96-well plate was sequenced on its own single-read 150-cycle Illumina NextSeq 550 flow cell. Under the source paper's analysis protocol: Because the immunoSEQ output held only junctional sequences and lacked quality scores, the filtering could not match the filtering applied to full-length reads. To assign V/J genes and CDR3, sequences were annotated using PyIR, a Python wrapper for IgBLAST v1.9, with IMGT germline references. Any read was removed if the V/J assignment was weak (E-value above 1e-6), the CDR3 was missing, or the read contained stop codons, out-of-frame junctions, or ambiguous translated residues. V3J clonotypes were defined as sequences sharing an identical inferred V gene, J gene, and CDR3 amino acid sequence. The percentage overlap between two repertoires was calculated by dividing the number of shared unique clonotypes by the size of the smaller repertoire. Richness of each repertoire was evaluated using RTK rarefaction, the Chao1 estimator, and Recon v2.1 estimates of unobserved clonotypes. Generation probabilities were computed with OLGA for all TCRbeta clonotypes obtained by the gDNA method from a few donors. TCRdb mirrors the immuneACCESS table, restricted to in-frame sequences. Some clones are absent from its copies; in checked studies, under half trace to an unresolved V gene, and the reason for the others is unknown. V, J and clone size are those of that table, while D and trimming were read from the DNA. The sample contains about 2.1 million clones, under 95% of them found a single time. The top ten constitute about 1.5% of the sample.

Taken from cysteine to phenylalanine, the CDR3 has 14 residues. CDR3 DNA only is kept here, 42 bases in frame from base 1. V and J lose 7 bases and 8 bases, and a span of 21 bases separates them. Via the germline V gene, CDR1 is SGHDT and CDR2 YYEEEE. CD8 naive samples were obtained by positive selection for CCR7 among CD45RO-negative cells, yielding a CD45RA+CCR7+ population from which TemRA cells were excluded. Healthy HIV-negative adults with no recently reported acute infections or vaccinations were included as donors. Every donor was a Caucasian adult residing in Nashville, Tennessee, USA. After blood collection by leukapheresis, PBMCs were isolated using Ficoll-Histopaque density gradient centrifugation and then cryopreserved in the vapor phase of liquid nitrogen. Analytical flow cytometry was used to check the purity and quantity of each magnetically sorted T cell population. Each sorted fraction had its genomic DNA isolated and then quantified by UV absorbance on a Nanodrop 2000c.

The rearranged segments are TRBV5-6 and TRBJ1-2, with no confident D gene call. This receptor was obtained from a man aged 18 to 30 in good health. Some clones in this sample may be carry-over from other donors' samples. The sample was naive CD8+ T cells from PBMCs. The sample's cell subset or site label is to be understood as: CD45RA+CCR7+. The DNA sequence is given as TGTGCCAGCCCCCCCGGTCGGGGTGGAGGCGGCTACACCTTC. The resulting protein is CASPPGRGGGGYTF. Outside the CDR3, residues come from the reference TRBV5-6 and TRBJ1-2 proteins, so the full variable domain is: DAGVTQSPTHLIKTRGQQVTLRCSPKSGHDTVSWYQQALGQGPQFIFQYYEEEERQRGNFPDRFSGHQFPNYSSELNVNALLLGDSALYLCASPPGRGGGGYTFGSGTRLTVV.